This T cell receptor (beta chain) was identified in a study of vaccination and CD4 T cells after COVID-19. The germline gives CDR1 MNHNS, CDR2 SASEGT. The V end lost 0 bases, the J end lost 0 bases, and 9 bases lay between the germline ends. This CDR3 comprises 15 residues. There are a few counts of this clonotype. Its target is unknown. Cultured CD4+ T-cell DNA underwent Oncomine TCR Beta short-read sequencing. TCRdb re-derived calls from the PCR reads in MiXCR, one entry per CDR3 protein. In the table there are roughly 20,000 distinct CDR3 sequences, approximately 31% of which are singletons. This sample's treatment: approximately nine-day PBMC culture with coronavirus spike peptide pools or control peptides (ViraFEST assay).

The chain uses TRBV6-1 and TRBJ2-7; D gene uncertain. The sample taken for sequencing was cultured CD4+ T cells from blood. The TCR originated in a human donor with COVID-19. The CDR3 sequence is CASSEAAKGSYEQYF. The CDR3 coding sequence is TGTGCCAGCAGTGAAGCGGCGAAGGGCTCCTACGAGCAGTACTTC.